The 19 T cell receptor beta chains given below trace back to one sample, sequenced in a study of response to subunit inactivated influenza vaccine. From the RT-PCR reads, TCRdb called clonotypes with MiXCR, one entry per CDR3 protein. The sample includes roughly 790,000 distinct CDR3 sequences, 20% to 25% of them seen just once. Sequencing used PBMCs from blood, obtained 5 days after vaccination. The source of these receptors is a man aged 50-59 years who received an inactivated influenza vaccine.

V gene TRBV20-1 combines with J gene TRBJ1-1, with D possibly TRBD1 on 5 matching bases. V lost 4 bases to trimming and J lost 0 bases, with 15 bases between them. CDR1 is DFQATT, CDR2 SNEGSKA, per germline (reference sequence). The length of the CDR3 is 15 residues. The CDR3 sequence: CSAMRGGGMNTEAFF. CDR3 nucleotide sequence: TGCAGTGCTATGAGGGGCGGGGGGATGAACACTGAAGCTTTCTTT.

This clonotype has at least ten counts. The V call is TRBV10-3, the J call TRBJ1-2; 11 nucleotides match TRBD1. CDR1 and CDR2 from the germline V gene are ENHRY and SYGVKD. The CDR3 covers 13 residues. The junction had 3 bases not matched to a gene; V was cut back by 6 bases and J by 6 bases. Here the CDR3 reads CAISMGQGDGYTF. The CDR3 nucleotides are TGTGCCATCAGCATGGGACAGGGGGATGGCTACACCTTC.

V is TRBV20-1 and J is TRBJ2-5, with 7 bases lining up with TRBD1. Germline CDR1 DFQATT, CDR2 SNEGSKA (reference sequence). V trimming: 4 bases; J trimming: 4 bases; junction bases outside the gene matches: 9. The length of the CDR3 is 14 residues. The CDR3 coding sequence is TGCAGTGCTAACAGGGGAGAGTATGGAGAGACCCAGTACTTC. Translating gives CSANRGEYGETQYF.

This clonotype was counted many times. The chain has TRBV7-9 and TRBJ2-3; no firm D call. Germline V lookup: CDR1 SEHNR, CDR2 FQNEAQ (reference sequence). The CDR3 totals 14 residues. Between the trimmed V and J ends, which lost 4 bases and 2 bases, there was a span of 10 bases. This CDR3 is CASSSQPSTDTQYF. CDR3 sequence (DNA): TGTGCCAGCAGCTCACAGCCTTCCACAGATACGCAGTATTTT.

This clonotype was counted a single time. CDR3 sequence: CASSIAQGEKFF. DNA of the CDR3: TGTGCCAGTAGTATAGCACAGGGGGAGAAGTTCTTC. The chain recombines TRBV19 with TRBJ2-1, with 8 bases aligning to TRBD1. Germline V gives CDR1 LNHDA, CDR2 SQIVND (reference sequence). Trimming removed 1 base from V and 14 bases from J; junction bases left unmatched: 4. The CDR3 runs to 12 residues. Variable domain in full (rest from reference TRBV19 and TRBJ2-1): DGGITQSPKYLFRKEGQNVTLSCEQNLNHDAMYWYRQDPGQGLRLIYYSQIVNDFQKGDIAEGYSVSREKKESFPLTVTSAQKNPTAFYLCASSIAQGEKFFGPGTRLTVL.

CDR3 sequence reads: CASSQRHLSYEQYF. For the CDR3, the DNA is TGTGCCAGCAGCCAGCGACATCTCTCCTACGAGCAGTACTTC. The rearrangement uses TRBV7-2 and TRBJ2-7; D gene ambiguous. Per germline, CDR1 SGHTA and CDR2 FQGNSA. V was cut by 5 bases and J by 0 bases, with 11 bases left in between. The CDR3 consists of 14 residues. Full variable domain (missing parts from reference TRBV7-2 and TRBJ2-7): GAGVSQSPSNKVTEKGKDVELRCDPISGHTALYWYRQSLGQGLEFLIYFQGNSAPDKSGLPSDRFSAERTGGSVSTLTIQRTQQEDSAVYLCASSQRHLSYEQYFGPGTRLTVT.

This clonotype was recorded a few times. The chain couples TRBV7-2 to TRBJ1-4; tentative D call: TRBD1 (6 bases). This CDR3 is 14 amino acids long. V was trimmed by 3 bases and J by 3 bases, leaving 8 bases between them. The germline V gene has CDR1 SGHTA and CDR2 FQGNSA. CDR3 in amino acids: CASSFQGSNEKLFF. CDR3 nucleotide sequence: TGTGCCAGCAGCTTTCAGGGGTCTAATGAAAAACTGTTTTTT.

The chain links TRBV6-1 to TRBJ2-5; D unclear. The CDR3 is 12 amino acids. Between the trimmed V and J ends, which lost 4 bases and 5 bases, there was a span of 8 bases. The germline V gene encodes CDR1 MNHNS and CDR2 SASEGT. Here the CDR3 DNA reads TGTGCCAGCAGTGTTGATCGGGAGACCCAGTACTTC. As protein: CASSVDRETQYF.

This clonotype was seen only a few times. The genes are TRBV6-2 or TRBV6-3 and TRBJ2-3; 12 bases are a match to TRBD2. CDR3 length: 14 amino acids. Per germline, CDR1 MNHEY and CDR2 SVGEGT. Unmatched junction bases numbered 3, after V lost 8 bases and J lost 3 bases. CDR3 amino acids: CASQLAGGTDTQYF. The CDR3 DNA is TGTGCCAGCCAACTAGCGGGAGGTACAGATACGCAGTATTTT.

There are a few counts of this clonotype. The V gene is TRBV24-1, the J gene TRBJ1-2, with D unclear. CDR1 is KGHDR and CDR2 is SFDVKD in the germline V gene. Trimming removed 2 bases at V and 2 bases at J, with 8 bases between. This CDR3 is 14 amino acids long. The CDR3 region has the DNA TGTGCCACCAGTGATTATAGAGGGAACTATGGCTACACCTTC. Its protein product is CATSDYRGNYGYTF.

This clonotype was detected ten times or more. The rearrangement uses TRBV28 and TRBJ2-7; 8 bases are a match to TRBD1. V lost 6 bases and J lost 5; bases outside the gene matches: 12. From germline, CDR1 is MDHEN and CDR2 SYDVKM. The CDR3 consists of 15 residues. The CDR3: CASRNPRGQSHEQYF. DNA for the CDR3: TGTGCCAGCAGGAATCCCAGGGGGCAAAGCCACGAGCAGTACTTC.

V gene TRBV7-8 combines with J gene TRBJ2-1; a possible D gene is TRBD1 (6 bases). V was cut by 0 bases and J by 10 bases, with 19 bases left in between. Per germline, CDR1 SGHVS and CDR2 FQNEAQ. The CDR3 covers 16 residues. CDR3 DNA sequence: TGTGCCAGCAGCTTAGCGCTGTACAGCACAGGGCGGGAGCAGTTCTTC. Translation gives CASSLALYSTGREQFF.

The chain couples TRBV10-3 to TRBJ2-2; 10 nucleotides agree with TRBD2. The CDR3 has 18 residues. The germline gives CDR1 ENHRY, CDR2 SYGVKD. Losses at the gene ends were 0 bases for V and 1 base for J; bases not matched to a gene: 5. The CDR3 loop is CAISESLAGAQNTGELFF. Here the CDR3 DNA reads TGTGCCATCAGTGAGTCCCTAGCGGGGGCCCAGAACACCGGGGAGCTGTTTTTT.

The chain carries TRBV12-3 or TRBV12-4 and TRBJ1-1; 7 bases align to TRBD1. This CDR3 region has 15 residues. The junction had 8 bases not matched to a gene; V was cut back by 3 bases and J by 4 bases. CDR3 in amino acids: CASSFLRGLGTEAFF. The CDR3 bases are TGTGCCAGCAGTTTTCTTAGGGGGCTTGGCACTGAAGCTTTCTTT.

This clonotype was detected only a few times. V and J are TRBV25-1 and TRBJ1-2; D is unclear. The V end was cut by 2 bases, the J end by 4 bases, with 8 bases between. In germline, CDR1 is MGHDK, CDR2 SYGVNS. The CDR3 is 13 residues long. Here the CDR3 DNA reads TGTGCCAGCAGTGAAGGCGGGGTCTATGGCTACACCTTC. Translating gives CASSEGGVYGYTF.

This clonotype was detected a few times. The CDR3, as DNA: TGTGCCAGCAGCTTTATGCGCACGACCGGGGAGCTGTTTTTT. Encoded protein: CASSFMRTTGELFF. The chain is built from TRBV5-6 and TRBJ2-2; D unclear. This CDR3 is 14 amino acids long. V was pared by 2 bases and J by 5 bases, with 10 bases between. Germline-derived CDR1 and CDR2 are SGHDT and YYEEEE. The variable domain in full, completed from reference TRBV5-6 and TRBJ2-2, reads DAGVTQSPTHLIKTRGQQVTLRCSPKSGHDTVSWYQQALGQGPQFIFQYYEEEERQRGNFPDRFSGHQFPNYSSELNVNALLLGDSALYLCASSFMRTTGELFFGEGSRLTVL.

V is TRBV6-5 and J is TRBJ1-1, with a tentative D call TRBD1 (5 bases). The V end lost 2 bases, the J end lost 3 bases, and 16 bases lay between the germline ends. Germline V gene data show CDR1 as MNHEY and CDR2 as SVGAGI. The CDR3 is made up of 16 amino acids. CDR3 sequence reads: CASSYRGLRTDTEAFF. CDR3 in DNA: TGTGCCAGCAGTTACCGGGGCCTACGGACGGACACTGAAGCTTTCTTT.

V gene TRBV20-1 combines with J gene TRBJ1-2, with D maybe TRBD1 (5 bases). Per the germline V gene, CDR1 is DFQATT and CDR2 is SNEGSKA (reference sequence). The CDR3 covers 12 residues. V was pared by 8 bases and J by 3 bases, with 13 bases between. Here the CDR3 DNA reads TGCAGTCCAAAGGGGAATCACTATGGCTACACCTTC. Translated: CSPKGNHYGYTF.

This clonotype was detected many times. The rearrangement joins TRBV18 to TRBJ2-3, with 7 bases fitting TRBD2. After removal of 1 base from V and 4 bases from J, the junction contained 14 bases not matched to a gene. The CDR3 runs 18 residues. Per germline, CDR1 KGHSH and CDR2 LQKENI. As DNA, the CDR3 is TGTGCCAGCTCACCACTTATGGGACTATCCTCAGCCGCAGATACGCAGTATTTT. Amino acids: CASSPLMGLSSAADTQYF.